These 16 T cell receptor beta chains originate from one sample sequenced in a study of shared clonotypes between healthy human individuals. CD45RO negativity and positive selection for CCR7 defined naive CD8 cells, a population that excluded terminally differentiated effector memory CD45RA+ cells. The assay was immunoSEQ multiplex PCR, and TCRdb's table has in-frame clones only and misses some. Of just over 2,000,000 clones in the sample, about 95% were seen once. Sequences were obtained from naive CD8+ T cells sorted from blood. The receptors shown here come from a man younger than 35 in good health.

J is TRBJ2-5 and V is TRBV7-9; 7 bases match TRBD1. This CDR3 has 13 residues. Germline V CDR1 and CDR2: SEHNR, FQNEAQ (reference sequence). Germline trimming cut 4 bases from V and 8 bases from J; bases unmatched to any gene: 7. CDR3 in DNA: TGTGCCAGCAGCTCACAGACAGGGAAAACCCAGTACTTC. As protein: CASSSQTGKTQYF.

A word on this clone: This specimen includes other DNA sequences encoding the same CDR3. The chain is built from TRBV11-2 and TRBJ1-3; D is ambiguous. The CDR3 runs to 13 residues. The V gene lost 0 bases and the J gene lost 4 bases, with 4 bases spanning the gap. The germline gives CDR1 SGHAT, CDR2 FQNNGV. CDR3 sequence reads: CASSLDPGNTIYF. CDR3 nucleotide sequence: TGTGCCAGCAGCTTAGATCCCGGAAACACCATATATTTT.

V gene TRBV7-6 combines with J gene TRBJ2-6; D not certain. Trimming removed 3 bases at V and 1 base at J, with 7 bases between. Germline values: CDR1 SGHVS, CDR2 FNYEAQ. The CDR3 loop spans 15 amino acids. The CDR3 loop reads CASSFIGSGANVLTF. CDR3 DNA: TGTGCCAGCAGCTTTATCGGTTCTGGGGCCAACGTCCTGACTTTC.

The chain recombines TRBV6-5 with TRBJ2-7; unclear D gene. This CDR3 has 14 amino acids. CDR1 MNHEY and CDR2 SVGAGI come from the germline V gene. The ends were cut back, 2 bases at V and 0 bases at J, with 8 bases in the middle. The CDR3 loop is CASSYADNSYEQYF. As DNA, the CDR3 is TGTGCCAGCAGTTACGCAGATAACTCCTACGAGCAGTACTTC.

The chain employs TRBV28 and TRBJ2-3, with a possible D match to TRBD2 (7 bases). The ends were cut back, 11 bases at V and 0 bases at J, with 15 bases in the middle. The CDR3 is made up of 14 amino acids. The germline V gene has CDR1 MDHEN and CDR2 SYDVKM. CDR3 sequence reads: CAGGGDISTDTQYF. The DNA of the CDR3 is TGTGCCGGAGGGGGGGATATTAGCACAGATACGCAGTATTTT.

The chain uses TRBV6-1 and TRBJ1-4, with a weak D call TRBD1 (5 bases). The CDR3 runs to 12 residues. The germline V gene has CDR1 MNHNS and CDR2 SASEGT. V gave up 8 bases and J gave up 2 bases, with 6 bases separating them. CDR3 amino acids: CASEGTNEKLFF. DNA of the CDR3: TGTGCCAGCGAGGGGACTAATGAAAAACTGTTTTTT.

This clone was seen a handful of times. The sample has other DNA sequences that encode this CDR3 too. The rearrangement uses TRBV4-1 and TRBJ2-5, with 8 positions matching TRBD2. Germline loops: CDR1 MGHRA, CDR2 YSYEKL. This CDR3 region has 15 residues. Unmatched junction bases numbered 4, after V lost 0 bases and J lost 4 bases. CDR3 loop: CASSQDPSGGETQYF. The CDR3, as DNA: TGCGCCAGCAGCCAAGATCCCAGCGGGGGAGAGACCCAGTACTTC.

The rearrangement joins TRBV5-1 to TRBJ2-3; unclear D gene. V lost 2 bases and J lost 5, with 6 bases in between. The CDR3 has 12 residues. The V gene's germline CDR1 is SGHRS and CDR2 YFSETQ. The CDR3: CASSFNQDTQYF. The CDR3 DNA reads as TGCGCCAGCAGCTTCAACCAAGATACGCAGTATTTT.

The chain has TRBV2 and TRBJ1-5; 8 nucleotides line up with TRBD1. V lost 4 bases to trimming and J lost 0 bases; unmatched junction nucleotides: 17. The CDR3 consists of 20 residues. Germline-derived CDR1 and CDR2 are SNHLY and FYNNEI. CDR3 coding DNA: TGTGCCAGCAGTGGTTTTTGGGACAGGCCTAGAGAGGGTAGCAATCAGCCCCAGCATTTT. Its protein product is CASSGFWDRPREGSNQPQHF.

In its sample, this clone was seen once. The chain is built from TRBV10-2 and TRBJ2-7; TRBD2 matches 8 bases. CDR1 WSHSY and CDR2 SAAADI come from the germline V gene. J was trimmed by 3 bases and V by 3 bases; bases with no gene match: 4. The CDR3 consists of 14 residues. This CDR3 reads CASSERGLDYEQYF. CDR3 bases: TGCGCCAGCAGTGAAAGGGGACTAGACTACGAGCAGTACTTC.

CDR3 nucleotide sequence: TGTGCCAGCAGCCAAGATAGCTTCATTGGGGGACCTAAAGCTTTCTTT. Translating gives CASSQDSFIGGPKAFF. This chain uses TRBV14 with TRBJ1-1; a possible D gene is TRBD1 (5 bases). The CDR3 length is 16 residues. Germline V gives CDR1 SGHDN, CDR2 FVKESK. The V end lost 0 bases, the J end lost 9 bases, and 20 bases lay between the germline ends.

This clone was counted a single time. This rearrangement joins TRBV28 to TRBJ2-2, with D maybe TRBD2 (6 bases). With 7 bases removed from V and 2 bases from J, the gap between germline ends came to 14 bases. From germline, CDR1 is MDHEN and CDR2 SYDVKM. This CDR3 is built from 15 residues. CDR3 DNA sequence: TGTGCCAGCACCCTGCGGGGAGATAACACCGGGGAGCTGTTTTTT. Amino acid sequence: CASTLRGDNTGELFF.

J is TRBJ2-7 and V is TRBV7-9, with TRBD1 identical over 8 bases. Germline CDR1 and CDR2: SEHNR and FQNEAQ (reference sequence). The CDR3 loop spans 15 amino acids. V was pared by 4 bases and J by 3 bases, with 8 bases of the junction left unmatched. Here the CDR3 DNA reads TGTGCCAGCAGCTATACGACAGGGGCAAACTACGAGCAGTACTTC. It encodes CASSYTTGANYEQYF. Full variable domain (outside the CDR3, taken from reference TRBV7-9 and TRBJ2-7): DTGVSQNPRHKITKRGQNVTFRCDPISEHNRLYWYRQTLGQGPEFLTYFQNEAQLEKSRLLSDRFSAERPKGSFSTLEIQRTEQGDSAMYLCASSYTTGANYEQYFGPGTRLTVT.

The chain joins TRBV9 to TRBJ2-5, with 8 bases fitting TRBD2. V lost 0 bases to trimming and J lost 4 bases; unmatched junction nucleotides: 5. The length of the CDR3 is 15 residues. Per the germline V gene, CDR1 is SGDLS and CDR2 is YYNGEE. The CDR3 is CASSVAGGPPETQYF. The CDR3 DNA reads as TGTGCCAGCAGCGTAGCGGGAGGGCCCCCAGAGACCCAGTACTTC.

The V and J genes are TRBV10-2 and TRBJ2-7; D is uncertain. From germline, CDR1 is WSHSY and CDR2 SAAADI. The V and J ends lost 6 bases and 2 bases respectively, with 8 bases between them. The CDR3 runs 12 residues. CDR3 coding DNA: TGCGCCAGCAGGAAGGGCACCTACGAGCAGTACTTC. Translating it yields CASRKGTYEQYF.

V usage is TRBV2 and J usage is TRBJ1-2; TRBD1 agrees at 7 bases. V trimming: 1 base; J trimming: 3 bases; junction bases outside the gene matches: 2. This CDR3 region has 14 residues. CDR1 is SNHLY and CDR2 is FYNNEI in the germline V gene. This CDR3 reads CASSEGGTDYGYTF. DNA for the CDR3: TGTGCCAGCAGTGAAGGCGGGACAGACTATGGCTACACCTTC.